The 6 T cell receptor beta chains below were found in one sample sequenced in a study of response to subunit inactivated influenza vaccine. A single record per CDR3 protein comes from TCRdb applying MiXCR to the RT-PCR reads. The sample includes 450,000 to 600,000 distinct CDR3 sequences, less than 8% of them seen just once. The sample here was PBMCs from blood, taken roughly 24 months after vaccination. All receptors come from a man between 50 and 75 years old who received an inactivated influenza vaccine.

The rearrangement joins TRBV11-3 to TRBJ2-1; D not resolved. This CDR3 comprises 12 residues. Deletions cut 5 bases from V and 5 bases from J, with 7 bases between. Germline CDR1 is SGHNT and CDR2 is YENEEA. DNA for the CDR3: TGTGCCAGCAGCACCAGGAACAATGAGCAGTTCTTC. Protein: CASSTRNNEQFF.

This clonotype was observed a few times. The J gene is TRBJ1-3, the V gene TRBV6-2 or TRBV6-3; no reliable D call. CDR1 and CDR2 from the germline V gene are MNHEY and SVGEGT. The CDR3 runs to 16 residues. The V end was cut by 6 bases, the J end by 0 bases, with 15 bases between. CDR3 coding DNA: TGTGCCAGCAGCCTACCCGGGATTGCCTCTGGAAACACCATATATTTT. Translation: CASSLPGIASGNTIYF.

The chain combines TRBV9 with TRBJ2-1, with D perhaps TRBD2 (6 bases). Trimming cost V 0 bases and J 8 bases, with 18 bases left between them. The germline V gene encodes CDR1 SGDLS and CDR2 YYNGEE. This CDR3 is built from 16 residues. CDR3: CASSVVGGAGTDEQFF. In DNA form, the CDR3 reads TGTGCCAGCAGCGTAGTAGGAGGGGCAGGGACGGATGAGCAGTTCTTC.

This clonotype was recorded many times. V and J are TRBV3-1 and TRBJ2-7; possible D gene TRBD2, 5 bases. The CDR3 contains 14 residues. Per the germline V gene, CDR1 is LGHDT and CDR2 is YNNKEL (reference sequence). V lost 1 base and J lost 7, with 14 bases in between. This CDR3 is CASSQAVRDREQYF. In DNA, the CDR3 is TGTGCCAGCAGCCAAGCAGTACGGGATCGGGAGCAGTACTTC.

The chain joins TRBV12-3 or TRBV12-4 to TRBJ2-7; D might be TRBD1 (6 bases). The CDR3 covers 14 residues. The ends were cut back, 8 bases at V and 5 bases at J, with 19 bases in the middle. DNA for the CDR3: TGTGCCAGCTGCCCGGGGCAGGGGTTAGACGAGCAGTACTTC. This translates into CASCPGQGLDEQYF.

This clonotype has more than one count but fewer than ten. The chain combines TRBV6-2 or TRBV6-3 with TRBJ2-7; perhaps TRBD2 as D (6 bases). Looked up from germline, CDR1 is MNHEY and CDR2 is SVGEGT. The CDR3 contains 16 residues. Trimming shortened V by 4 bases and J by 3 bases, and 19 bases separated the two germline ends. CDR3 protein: CASSWGSPGLNYEQYF. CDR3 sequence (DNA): TGTGCCAGCAGTTGGGGGAGTCCGGGACTTAACTACGAGCAGTACTTC.